This TCR beta chain was obtained from a study of post-analysis software for immune sequencing data. In the study overall: Included courses were relapsing-remitting and secondary progressive multiple sclerosis; progressive-relapsing multiple sclerosis was also included. Findings of the study overall: Samples from a shared batch, those prepared together, strongly co-clustered by F measure. In patients, TRBV5-6, TRBV5-1 and TRBV20-1 belonged to five or six TRBV segments found more frequently than in controls. Relative to controls, patients with multiple sclerosis showed significantly lower normalized Chao1 diversity.

Unique molecular identifiers were built into the TCR beta cDNA libraries. Once roughly 1 to 10 million T cells were used, approximately 520,000 cDNA molecules resulted. One entry per CDR3 protein, called by TCRdb with MiXCR from the PCR reads. The sample records roughly 200,000 distinct CDR3 sequences, 29% being singletons. As concerns this clonotype: The antigen is undetermined.

Germline loops: CDR1 MDHEN, CDR2 SYDVKM. The CDR3 consists of 15 residues. Trimming took 4 bases from V and 0 from J, leaving 13 bases between them. The sequencing input was blood. The receptor comes from a girl aged 2-17 years with multiple sclerosis. The chain is built from TRBV28 and TRBJ2-7; a weak D match, TRBD2 (5 bases). In nucleotides, the CDR3 is TGTGCCAGCAGTTCGGGAATTTCATACTCCTACGAGCAGTACTTC. Its translation is CASSSGISYSYEQYF.